The 16 T cell receptor beta chains listed next were all sequenced from one sample in a study of cytomegalovirus exposure and HLA in healthy donors (dated by TCRdb to 2016 to 2017). Receptors were amplified or captured by the immunoSEQ multiplex PCR assay. TCRdb took this table from immuneACCESS and kept in-frame rearrangements with V and J called. Such tables lack part of the clones; where checked against another copy, unresolved V genes explain under half of the gap, and the rest is unexplained. The sample table lists some 150,000 clones, 80% to 90% of them with a count of one. In total, the top ten clones hold 7.5% to 8.5% of the sample. The sample was PBMCs. The receptors come from a woman under 30 in good health and CMV-seropositive.

This clone has just one count. The V call is TRBV7-9, the J call TRBJ2-1, with 13 bases aligning to TRBD2. This CDR3 comprises 15 residues. The V gene's germline CDR1 is SEHNR and CDR2 FQNEAQ (reference sequence). After removal of 6 bases from V and 8 bases from J, the junction contained 7 bases not matched to a gene. The CDR3 region has the DNA TGTGCCAGCAGTCGTACTAGCGGGGGGGTTGATGAGCAGTTCTTC. This encodes CASSRTSGGVDEQFF. Filled out from reference TRBV7-9 and TRBJ2-1, the complete variable domain reads DTGVSQNPRHKITKRGQNVTFRCDPISEHNRLYWYRQTLGQGPEFLTYFQNEAQLEKSRLLSDRFSAERPKGSFSTLEIQRTEQGDSAMYLCASSRTSGGVDEQFFGPGTRLTVL.

The V gene is TRBV7-9, the J gene TRBJ2-3; possibly TRBD2 for D (5 bases). The germline V and J ends were trimmed by 0 bases and 8 bases, with 9 bases remaining between them. The length of the CDR3 is 13 residues. CDR1 and CDR2 (germline): SEHNR, FQNEAQ (reference sequence). The CDR3 loop reads CASSLAGSVTQYF. For the CDR3, the DNA is TGTGCCAGCAGCTTAGCGGGTAGCGTTACGCAGTATTTT.

J is TRBJ2-6 and V is TRBV15; perhaps TRBD2 as D (6 bases). The CDR3 spans 17 residues. The germline V gene encodes CDR1 LNHNV and CDR2 YYDKDF (reference sequence). V was pared by 1 base and J by 0 bases, with 10 bases between. Here the CDR3 DNA reads TGTGCCACCAGCAGAGGCCCACTAGCCTCTGGGGCCAACGTCCTGACTTTC. Its protein is CATSRGPLASGANVLTF.

This clone appeared a single time. The chain uses TRBV30 and TRBJ2-5; D might be TRBD2 (5 bases). The germline gives CDR1 GTSNPN, CDR2 SVGIG (reference sequence). The CDR3 has 13 amino acids. The V end was cut by 2 bases, the J end by 4 bases, with 11 bases between. The CDR3 is CAWSRVARETQYF. The DNA for the CDR3 is TGTGCCTGGAGTAGGGTAGCGAGAGAGACCCAGTACTTC.

The genes are TRBV5-1 and TRBJ1-2; 9 nucleotides align to TRBD1. Trimming took 8 bases from V and 4 from J; bases not matched to a gene: 9. Per germline, CDR1 SGHRS and CDR2 YFSETQ. CDR3 length: 14 amino acids. DNA for the CDR3: TGCGCCAGTCATGACAGGGGGGATGGCTATGGCTACACCTTC. Amino acid sequence: CASHDRGDGYGYTF.

Here the CDR3 DNA reads TGTGCCAGCCGAATCGGGGGGATGAACACTGAAGCTTTCTTT. This translates into CASRIGGMNTEAFF. The chain couples TRBV4-2 to TRBJ1-1, with D perhaps matching TRBD1 (5 bases). V lost 8 bases and J 0 bases, leaving 13 bases between the germline ends. This CDR3 has 14 residues. Germline CDR1 is LGHNA and CDR2 is YNFKEQ.

The chain is built from TRBV28 and TRBJ2-1; D is ambiguous. CDR1 is MDHEN, CDR2 SYDVKM, per germline. The ends were cut back, 4 bases at V and 0 bases at J, with 13 bases in the middle. This CDR3 spans 16 amino acids. The CDR3 region is CASSSRDTLSYNEQFF. The CDR3 DNA follows: TGTGCCAGCAGTTCCCGAGACACCCTCTCCTACAATGAGCAGTTCTTC. Full variable domain (missing parts from reference TRBV28 and TRBJ2-1): DVKVTQSSRYLVKRTGEKVFLECVQDMDHENMFWYRQDPGLGLRLIYFSYDVKMKEKGDIPEGYSVSREKKERFSLILESASTNQTSMYLCASSSRDTLSYNEQFFGPGTRLTVL.

A few counts support this clone. The chain employs TRBV7-8 and TRBJ1-2, with TRBD1 matching 8 bases. Germline CDR1 SGHVS, CDR2 FQNEAQ. The CDR3 extends over 14 amino acids. The ends lost 7 bases at V and 4 bases at J; junction bases unmatched: 8. The CDR3 is CASTNGQGVYGYTF. The CDR3, as DNA: TGTGCCAGCACCAATGGACAGGGAGTCTATGGCTACACCTTC.

The rearrangement joins TRBV16 to TRBJ1-1; D unclear. Germline-derived CDR1 and CDR2 are KGHSY and FQNENV. The CDR3 length is 14 residues. Trimming left V 0 bases short and J 6 bases short, with 11 bases between. The CDR3: CASSQSSGIAEAFF. As DNA, the CDR3 is TGTGCCAGCAGCCAATCATCGGGGATCGCTGAAGCTTTCTTT.

The chain uses TRBV4-1 and TRBJ1-2; TRBD1 is a possible D gene (6 bases). This CDR3 has 14 residues. V was pared by 1 base and J by 5 bases, with 11 bases between. In germline, CDR1 is MGHRA, CDR2 YSYEKL. DNA of the CDR3: TGCGCCAGCAGCCAAGTCGGACAGCCTTATGGCTACACCTTC. It specifies CASSQVGQPYGYTF.

The gene calls are TRBV5-1 and TRBJ1-2, with TRBD1 matching 7 bases. Per germline, CDR1 SGHRS and CDR2 YFSETQ. The CDR3 is made up of 13 amino acids. The V gene end was trimmed by 3 bases and the J gene end by 8 bases; junction bases not matched to a gene: 7. The CDR3 here is CASSWGTGDGYTF. For the CDR3, the DNA is TGCGCCAGCAGCTGGGGAACAGGGGACGGCTACACCTTC.

The chain is built from TRBV28 and TRBJ1-5; 8 bases map to TRBD1. V was pared by 7 bases and J by 3 bases, with 8 bases of the junction left unmatched. Per the germline V gene, CDR1 is MDHEN and CDR2 is SYDVKM. The CDR3 runs 15 residues. The CDR3 here is CASTNLDRDNQPQHF. The CDR3 bases are TGTGCCAGCACCAACTTGGACAGGGACAATCAGCCCCAGCATTTT.

In its sample, this clone was seen a few times. One end of the junction fails to match germline, which may point to a read error. This chain uses TRBV7-3 with TRBJ1-6, with 7 positions matching TRBD1. The length of the CDR3 is 15 residues. The V gene's germline CDR1 is SGHTA and CDR2 FQGTGA. CDR3 bases: TGTGCCAGCAGCCTAACAGGGGTCGGGAATTCACCCCTCCACTTT. Amino acid sequence: CASSLTGVGNSPLHF.

V is TRBV7-9 and J is TRBJ1-6, with 9 bases aligning to TRBD1. With 5 bases clipped from V and 7 bases from J, the junction kept 3 bases outside the gene matches. The CDR3 totals 14 residues. Germline CDR1 SEHNR, CDR2 FQNEAQ (reference sequence). The CDR3 DNA reads as TGTGCCAGCAGCCGAGGACAGGGGAATTCACCCCTCCACTTT. Encoded protein: CASSRGQGNSPLHF.

This chain uses TRBV7-2 with TRBJ2-7; 10 bases are shared with TRBD2. V shed 6 bases and J 3 bases; nucleotides not matched to a gene: 5. From germline, CDR1 is SGHTA and CDR2 FQGNSA. This CDR3 contains 14 residues. In DNA, the CDR3 is TGTGCCAGCAGGCCGGCTAGCGGGGGCTACGAGCAGTACTTC. This codes for CASRPASGGYEQYF.

This clone has just a few counts. The V call is TRBV5-6, the J call TRBJ2-5, with 7 nucleotides matching TRBD1. CDR1 is SGHDT and CDR2 is YYEEEE in the germline V gene. After removal of 3 bases from V and 1 base from J, the junction contained 3 bases not matched to a gene. This CDR3 comprises 14 residues. CDR3 DNA: TGTGCCAGCAGCTCGACAGGGAGCCAAGAGACCCAGTACTTC. As protein: CASSSTGSQETQYF.